Below, 30 T cell receptor beta chains from the same sample are listed, as sequenced in a study of siplizumab effects on memory and regulatory T cells. Measured with immunoSEQ multiplex PCR; TCRdb has only the in-frame clones, and not every one. The top ten clones hold 12% of a sample with approximately 100,000 clones, 85% to 95% of them seen once. The sample taken for sequencing was non-Treg CD4+ T cells sorted from blood. These receptors all stem from a human donor in good health.

This chain links TRBV9 with TRBJ2-1; the D gene is possibly TRBD1 (5 bases). The CDR3 sequence is 15 residues long. V gave up 0 bases and J gave up 4 bases, with 11 bases separating them. CDR1 SGDLS and CDR2 YYNGEE come from the germline V gene. As DNA, the CDR3 is TGTGCCAGCAGCGTAGAAGTAGCAGGGTACAATGAGCAGTTCTTC. Translation: CASSVEVAGYNEQFF.

The chain employs TRBV9 and TRBJ2-7; perhaps TRBD1 as D (6 bases). The CDR3 is made up of 15 amino acids. V shed 4 bases and J shed 2 bases, with 16 bases lying between them. Germline assignment: CDR1 SGDLS and CDR2 YYNGEE. The DNA for the CDR3 is TGTGCCAGCAGCCACAAACGGGACACAACCTACGAGCAGTACTTC. As protein: CASSHKRDTTYEQYF.

V usage is TRBV27 and J usage is TRBJ2-1; 7 bases line up with TRBD2. There are 16 residues in the CDR3. Germline V gives CDR1 MNHEY, CDR2 SMNVEV (reference sequence). J was trimmed by 0 bases and V by 3 bases; bases with no gene match: 5. CDR3: CASSFVGGSSYNEQFF. CDR3 DNA sequence: TGTGCCAGCAGTTTCGTAGGCGGGAGCTCCTACAATGAGCAGTTCTTC.

The chain links TRBV6-5 to TRBJ2-7; D possibly uses TRBD1 or TRBD2 (5 bases each). Germline CDR1 and CDR2: MNHEY and SVGAGI. The CDR3 is 13 amino acids. Between the trimmed V and J ends, which lost 4 bases and 2 bases, there was a span of 9 bases. The CDR3 DNA follows: TGTGCCAGCAGTTCCCAGGGACCCTACGAGCAGTACTTC. Encoded protein: CASSSQGPYEQYF.

CDR3: CASGDTGLDNQPQHF. The DNA of the CDR3 is TGTGCCAGCGGCGATACGGGACTTGACAATCAGCCCCAGCATTTT. This chain connects TRBV27 to TRBJ1-5, with TRBD1 as a possible D gene (5 bases). With 8 bases removed from V and 3 bases from J, the gap between germline ends came to 17 bases. The CDR3 runs 15 residues. In germline, CDR1 is MNHEY, CDR2 SMNVEV (reference sequence).

The V gene is TRBV19, the J gene TRBJ1-4; 9 bases are shared with TRBD1. CDR1 and CDR2 from the germline V gene are LNHDA and SQIVND (reference sequence). This CDR3 has 15 residues. The V and J ends lost 1 base and 5 bases, in that order; junction bases with no gene match: 2. The CDR3 spells CASSIAQGANEKLFF. The CDR3 nucleotides read TGTGCCAGTAGTATAGCACAGGGGGCCAATGAAAAACTGTTTTTT.

The chain recombines TRBV7-2 with TRBJ2-2; 15 nucleotides agree with TRBD2. Per the germline V gene, CDR1 is SGHTA and CDR2 is FQGNSA. This CDR3 contains 18 residues. V was clipped by 2 bases and J by 7 bases; unmatched bases: 8. The CDR3 region is CASSLRGTSGRRNGELFF. In DNA, the CDR3 is TGTGCCAGCAGCTTACGGGGGACTAGCGGGAGGCGGAACGGGGAGCTGTTTTTT.

The chain recombines TRBV5-1 with TRBJ2-3; either TRBD1 or TRBD2 may fit D (5 bases each). This CDR3 is 15 amino acids long. Trimming removed 4 bases from V and 0 bases from J, with 12 bases in between. Germline CDR1 reads SGHRS; CDR2 reads YFSETQ. DNA of the CDR3: TGCGCCAGCAGCAAGGACGGGGACAGCACAGATACGCAGTATTTT. This sequence encodes CASSKDGDSTDTQYF.

This chain links TRBV10-3 with TRBJ2-3; 12 nucleotides align to TRBD2. Germline V gene lookup returns CDR1 ENHRY and CDR2 SYGVKD. With 0 bases clipped from V and 3 bases from J, the junction kept 4 bases outside the gene matches. The CDR3 spans 17 residues. Here the CDR3 reads CAISESTSGSWTDTQYF. The CDR3 bases are TGTGCCATCAGTGAGTCGACTAGCGGGAGTTGGACAGATACGCAGTATTTT.

CDR3: CASSTSSTGMGAGNTIYF. The CDR3 DNA follows: TGTGCCAGCAGCACCTCTTCGACAGGGATGGGAGCTGGAAACACCATATATTTT. The rearrangement links TRBV21-1 to TRBJ1-3; the table calls TRBD1, which could not be checked here. TRBV21-1 constitutes a pseudogene. This CDR3 is built from 18 residues.

V is TRBV4-2 and J is TRBJ2-7; TRBD2 might be the D (5 bases). V was clipped by 1 base and J by 5 bases, with 15 bases between them. The CDR3 extends over 15 amino acids. The germline V gene encodes CDR1 LGHNA and CDR2 YNFKEQ. The DNA for the CDR3 is TGTGCCAGCAGCCAAGTCGAGGGCCAGAGCAACGAGCAGTACTTC. It specifies CASSQVEGQSNEQYF.

V gene TRBV12-5 combines with J gene TRBJ2-3; D may be TRBD2 (6 bases). Trimming shortened V by 6 bases and J by 4 bases, and 20 bases separated the two germline ends. Germline CDR1 is LGHNT and CDR2 is FRNRAP. There are 16 residues in the CDR3. CDR3 amino acids: CASGKGWTGEPDTQYF. Written as DNA, the CDR3 is TGTGCTAGTGGGAAGGGCTGGACGGGAGAGCCAGATACGCAGTATTTT.

The chain carries TRBV6-1 and TRBJ1-3, with D maybe TRBD1 (5 bases). This CDR3 has 17 amino acids. Trimming removed 0 bases at V and 0 bases at J, with 12 bases between. The germline V gene has CDR1 MNHNS and CDR2 SASEGT. CDR3 region: CASSEAPQGSSGNTIYF. The CDR3 DNA reads as TGTGCCAGCAGTGAAGCCCCCCAGGGAAGCTCTGGAAACACCATATATTTT.

The chain combines TRBV5-1 with TRBJ2-7; possible D gene TRBD2, 5 bases. The CDR3 sequence is 15 residues long. Germline lookup yields CDR1 SGHRS and CDR2 YFSETQ. The ends were cut back, 5 bases at V and 2 bases at J, with 17 bases in the middle. CDR3 sequence: CASRMPAGRAYEQYF. CDR3 nucleotide sequence: TGCGCCAGCAGAATGCCGGCGGGCCGGGCCTACGAGCAGTACTTC. Full variable domain (remainder filled in from reference TRBV5-1 and TRBJ2-7): KAGVTQTPRYLIKTRGQQVTLSCSPISGHRSVSWYQQTPGQGLQFLFEYFSETQRNKGNFPGRFSGRQFSNSRSEMNVSTLELGDSALYLCASRMPAGRAYEQYFGPGTRLTVT.

The V gene is TRBV18, the J gene TRBJ1-1; D not resolved. Germline V gene data show CDR1 as KGHSH and CDR2 as LQKENI. Trimming cost V 2 bases and J 5 bases, with 9 bases left between them. CDR3 length: 13 residues. The CDR3 here is CASSPRRETEAFF. The CDR3 region has the DNA TGTGCCAGCTCACCAAGGAGGGAAACTGAAGCTTTCTTT. Full variable domain (rest looked up from reference TRBV18 and TRBJ1-1): NAGVMQNPRHLVRRRGQEARLRCSPMKGHSHVYWYRQLPEEGLKFMVYLQKENIIDESGMPKERFSAEFPKEGPSILRIQQVVRGDSAAYFCASSPRRETEAFFGQGTRLTVV.

CDR3 in amino acids: CASSLLGATGAKETQYF. CDR3 sequence (DNA): TGTGCCAGCAGTTTGTTGGGGGCGACAGGGGCAAAAGAGACCCAGTACTTC. The chain carries TRBV5-6 and TRBJ2-5; TRBD1 agrees at 8 bases. This CDR3 is 17 amino acids long. With V trimmed by 5 bases and J by 3 bases, 15 bases remained unmatched. Per the germline V gene, CDR1 is SGHDT and CDR2 is YYEEEE.

V usage is TRBV5-4 and J usage is TRBJ2-5; 9 bases agree with TRBD2. In germline, CDR1 is SGHNT, CDR2 YYREEE (reference sequence). This CDR3 is built from 16 residues. The J segment lost 2 bases and the V segment lost 4 bases, leaving 9 bases of the junction unmatched. CDR3 protein: CASSRGTSLPQETQYF. CDR3 in DNA: TGTGCCAGCAGCCGTGGGACTAGCCTCCCACAAGAGACCCAGTACTTC.

The V gene is TRBV2, the J gene TRBJ1-1, with TRBD1 identical over 9 bases. The trim removed 7 bases at V and 3 bases at J, leaving 6 bases unmatched. This CDR3 is 14 amino acids long. Germline values: CDR1 SNHLY, CDR2 FYNNEI. The CDR3 loop is CASTAWDRDTEAFF. The DNA of the CDR3 is TGTGCCAGCACTGCCTGGGACAGGGACACTGAAGCTTTCTTT.

The J gene is TRBJ1-1, the V gene TRBV30, with D hard to call. The V and J ends lost 3 bases and 2 bases respectively, with 13 bases between them. Germline CDR1 and CDR2: GTSNPN and SVGIG (reference sequence). The CDR3 covers 14 residues. The CDR3 protein is CAWSERRINTEAFF. CDR3 sequence (DNA): TGTGCCTGGAGCGAGAGACGGATTAACACTGAAGCTTTCTTT.

CDR3 in amino acids: CASRGQGNTGELFF. DNA for the CDR3: TGTGCCAGCAGGGGACAGGGGAACACCGGGGAGCTGTTTTTT. The V and J genes are TRBV6-1 and TRBJ2-2, with 9 bases that match TRBD1. After removal of 6 bases from V and 1 base from J, the junction contained 0 bases not matched to a gene. From germline, CDR1 is MNHNS and CDR2 SASEGT. The CDR3 extends over 14 amino acids.

The chain recombines TRBV9 with TRBJ2-5; D is possibly TRBD2 (5 bases). The CDR3 is 16 residues long. V gave up 0 bases and J gave up 5 bases, with 17 bases separating them. The germline gives CDR1 SGDLS, CDR2 YYNGEE. The CDR3 here is CASSVAPGMGGETQYF. CDR3 coding DNA: TGTGCCAGCAGCGTAGCCCCCGGGATGGGTGGGGAGACCCAGTACTTC. Full variable domain (missing parts from reference TRBV9 and TRBJ2-5): DSGVTQTPKHLITATGQRVTLRCSPRSGDLSVYWYQQSLDQGLQFLIQYYNGEERAKGNILERFSAQQFPDLHSELNLSSLELGDSALYFCASSVAPGMGGETQYFGPGTRLLVL.

The V gene is TRBV5-1, the J gene TRBJ2-3, with D possibly TRBD2 on 6 matching bases. Deletions cut 3 bases from V and 2 bases from J, with 10 bases between. CDR3 length equals 14 residues. Per the germline V gene, CDR1 is SGHRS and CDR2 is YFSETQ. The CDR3 DNA is TGCGCCAGCAGCTGGCTAGCGCTCACAGATACGCAGTATTTT. Translating it yields CASSWLALTDTQYF.

The chain carries TRBV7-9 and TRBJ1-1, with TRBD1 as a possible D gene (6 bases). Germline CDR1 and CDR2: SEHNR and FQNEAQ (reference sequence). Trimming pared 3 bases from V and 6 bases from J, leaving 11 bases between. The CDR3 has 13 amino acids. In DNA form, the CDR3 reads TGTGCCAGCAGCTTGTCACAGGGTGCTGAAGCTTTCTTT. As protein: CASSLSQGAEAFF.

This clone was seen more than once but under ten times. V gene TRBV14 combines with J gene TRBJ1-1; D call uncertain. V shed 4 bases and J shed 3 bases, with 6 bases lying between them. The CDR3 extends over 12 amino acids. Germline loops: CDR1 SGHDN, CDR2 FVKESK. The CDR3 loop reads CASSPSYTEAFF. CDR3 nucleotide sequence: TGTGCCAGCAGCCCCAGTTACACTGAAGCTTTCTTT.

The chain employs TRBV6-1 and TRBJ2-7; D perhaps matches TRBD1 (6 bases). V gave up 1 base and J gave up 6 bases, with 16 bases separating them. The V gene's germline CDR1 is MNHNS and CDR2 SASEGT. The CDR3 is made up of 15 amino acids. This CDR3 reads CASSEGTGSAAEQYF. DNA for the CDR3: TGTGCCAGCAGTGAAGGAACAGGGTCCGCGGCCGAGCAGTACTTC.

This clone appeared a single time. This chain joins TRBV18 and TRBJ2-7; TRBD2 matches 7 bases. Looked up from germline, CDR1 is KGHSH and CDR2 is LQKENI. Germline trimming cut 5 bases from V and 4 bases from J; bases unmatched to any gene: 8. The CDR3 loop spans 14 amino acids. The CDR3 sequence is CASSTRAGDYEQYF. The CDR3 DNA follows: TGTGCCAGCTCAACTCGCGCGGGAGATTACGAGCAGTACTTC.

The chain uses TRBV6-1 and TRBJ2-2; 7 nucleotides align to TRBD1. Losses at the gene ends were 5 bases for V and 3 bases for J; bases not matched to a gene: 6. There are 15 residues in the CDR3. Per germline, CDR1 MNHNS and CDR2 SASEGT. CDR3 sequence: CASSKTGPYTGELFF. The CDR3 DNA reads as TGTGCCAGCAGTAAGACAGGGCCGTACACCGGGGAGCTGTTTTTT.

This chain joins TRBV5-1 and TRBJ2-1; 15 bases map to TRBD2. The CDR3 has 16 residues. J gave up 2 bases and V 5 bases, and 2 bases lay outside the gene matches. Germline CDR1 and CDR2: SGHRS and YFSETQ. The CDR3 is CASRGLAGGPYNEQFF. The CDR3 coding sequence is TGCGCCAGCAGGGGACTAGCGGGAGGACCCTACAATGAGCAGTTCTTC.

The rearrangement joins TRBV18 to TRBJ1-1; D ambiguous. The germline V and J ends were trimmed by 6 bases and 1 base, with 21 bases remaining between them. The length of the CDR3 is 17 residues. Germline assignment: CDR1 KGHSH and CDR2 LQKENI. CDR3 coding DNA: TGTGCCAGCTCCCTAGGTGGGCGGACCCTAAAGAACACTGAAGCTTTCTTT. Amino acids: CASSLGGRTLKNTEAFF.

This clone was detected only once. V and J are TRBV5-4 and TRBJ2-7; 10 bases agree with TRBD2. The V segment lost 4 bases and the J segment 3 bases; nucleotides outside the gene matches: 7. Germline V gene sequence: CDR1 SGHNT, CDR2 YYREEE (reference sequence). The CDR3 spans 15 residues. The chain's CDR3 is CASSPSGSDFYEQYF. The CDR3 DNA reads as TGTGCCAGCAGCCCTAGCGGGAGTGATTTCTACGAGCAGTACTTC.